This is a list of T cell receptor beta chains from one sample in a study of blood T cell repertoires in COVID-19. Method: immunoSEQ multiplex PCR; TCRdb's copy keeps in-frame clones and lacks some. The sample lists under 300,000 clones, about 87% seen once, with around 3.2% in the top ten. The source material was PBMCs or T cells enriched from blood (not recorded which). Receptors originate from a woman between 40 and 55 years old who had been exposed to COVID-19. Each CDR3 is given with its conserved first and last residue. A D gene is named only where the DNA matches it firmly. Part of the rows lack a size; the others show once, few, many or a class for expanded clones.

d_gene,v_gene,abundance,j_gene,CDR3nt,CDR3aa
TRBD2,TRBV11-2,-,TRBJ2-7,TGTGCCAGCAGCTTAGCCGCTAGCGGGGGCGTGAGCTCCTACGAGCAGTACTTC,CASSLAASGGVSSYEQYF
-,TRBV6-5,-,TRBJ1-6,TGTGCCAGCAGCCAACAGGGTTCCGGGTCACCCCTCCACTTT,CASSQQGSGSPLHF
-,TRBV28,-,TRBJ1-1,TGTGCCAGCAGTTTAAGTCAGGATTCCCATTCTGGAGCTTTCTTT,CASSLSQDSHSGAFF
TRBD2,TRBV5-1,-,TRBJ2-3,TGCGCCAGCAGCCCGGGACTAGCGGGTTCCACAGATACGCAGTATTTT,CASSPGLAGSTDTQYF
-,TRBV10-3,-,TRBJ2-5,TGTGCCATCAGTGAGTCCCCCCTCTTAGGGGCACAAGAGACCCAGTACTTC,CAISESPLLGAQETQYF
-,TRBV9,-,TRBJ2-7,TGTGCCAGCAGCTGCCGGGTTTACTACGAGCAGTACTTC,CASSCRVYYEQYF
-,TRBV29-1,many,TRBJ1-2,TGCAGCGTTGGGGCGGACTCGCCGGGCTACACCTTC,CSVGADSPGYTF
TRBD1,TRBV9,-,TRBJ1-6,TGTGCCAGCAACCGGGCAGGGGGACCGAATTCACCCCTCCACTTT,CASNRAGGPNSPLHF
-,TRBV7-9,once,TRBJ1-4,TGTGCCAGCAGCCTCCCAAGAGCAACTAATGAAAAACTGTTTTTT,CASSLPRATNEKLFF
TRBD1,TRBV9,-,TRBJ1-5,TGTGCCAGCAGCCCGCCGGGACAGGATAATCAGCCCCAGCATTTT,CASSPPGQDNQPQHF
TRBD1,TRBV27,once,TRBJ1-6,TGTGCCAGCAGTTTAATCAGGACAGGGGGCTCTAGTCGTAATTCACCCCTCCACTTT,CASSLIRTGGSSRNSPLHF
TRBD1,TRBV5-1,-,TRBJ1-1,TGCGCCAGCACTTACTACAGGGGCGGCACTGAAGCTTTCTTT,CASTYYRGGTEAFF
-,TRBV15,-,TRBJ1-2,TGTGCCACCAGCAGAGATTATCCGGCAGGAAGAAACTATGGCTACACCTTC,CATSRDYPAGRNYGYTF
-,TRBV3-1/TRBV3-2,-,TRBJ1-4,TGTGCCAGCAGCCACTTGGACAGCCCTAATGAAAAACTGTTTTTT,CASSHLDSPNEKLFF
TRBD1,TRBV9,-,TRBJ1-2,TGTGCCAGCAGCGTAGGAGTGGGGACAGGGAACTATGGCTACACCTTC,CASSVGVGTGNYGYTF
-,TRBV20-1,-,TRBJ2-1,TGCAGTGCACACAGGGTAAATGAGCAGTTCTTC,CSAHRVNEQFF
-,TRBV7-3,-,TRBJ2-1,TGTGCCAGCAGCATGACAGGCCAAAACAATGAGCAGTTCTTC,CASSMTGQNNEQFF
-,TRBV5-4,-,TRBJ2-6,TGTGCCAGCAGCGCCCCCACTTCCATCTCTGGGGCCAACGTCCTGACTTTC,CASSAPTSISGANVLTF
-,TRBV7-9,-,TRBJ1-5,TGTGCCAGCAGACGGGAGGGTCCCAATCAGCCCCAGCATTTT,CASRREGPNQPQHF
TRBD2,TRBV7-8,-,TRBJ2-1,TGTGCCAGCAGCCTAGGACTAGCGGGAGTCCCTTTCTACAATGAGCAGTTCTTC,CASSLGLAGVPFYNEQFF
TRBD1,TRBV30,-,TRBJ2-7,TGTGCCTGGAAGGACAGGGGCTCCTACGAGCAGTACTTC,CAWKDRGSYEQYF
TRBD1,TRBV6-2/TRBV6-3,once,TRBJ2-1,TGTGCCAGCATCCCAGGGGGACAGGAATACAATGAGCAGTTCTTC,CASIPGGQEYNEQFF
-,TRBV5-1,once,TRBJ1-1,TGCGCCAGCAGCCCCACAGTTGCGAACACTGAAGCTTTCTTT,CASSPTVANTEAFF
-,TRBV3-1/TRBV3-2,few,TRBJ2-5,TGTGCCAGCAGCCAAGGTACGGGGGACGGAGAGACCCAGTACTTC,CASSQGTGDGETQYF
-,TRBV14,-,TRBJ1-2,TGTGCCAGCAGCCAAGGACCTTTGAGGACTGGATTTTCTAACTATGGCTACACCTTC,CASSQGPLRTGFSNYGYTF
TRBD1,TRBV5-1,few,TRBJ1-2,TGCGCCAGCAGCCCCGGACAGGTCGGCTATGGCTACACCTTC,CASSPGQVGYGYTF
-,TRBV4-3,-,TRBJ1-1,TGCGCCAGCAGCCAAGAGCCCTTTGGGGGGTTCACTGAAGCTTTCTTT,CASSQEPFGGFTEAFF
-,TRBV5-6,-,TRBJ1-1,TGTGCCAGCAGCTTGGGTGGGGACACTAACACTGAAGCTTTCTTT,CASSLGGDTNTEAFF
TRBD1,TRBV28,-,TRBJ1-2,TGTGCCAGCAGTTTATATAGACAGGGCCCTTTGGGCTACACCTTC,CASSLYRQGPLGYTF
-,TRBV15,-,TRBJ1-2,TGTGCCACCAGCACACTCCGGACAGCCTTGGACTATGGCTACACCTTC,CATSTLRTALDYGYTF
-,TRBV21-1,-,TRBJ1-1,TGTGCCAGCAGCAAAGATGAGGGGGTAGAGGGCACTGAAGCTTTCTTT,CASSKDEGVEGTEAFF
-,TRBV7-2,once,TRBJ1-1,TGTGCCAGCAGCTTAGTGGATCCAGGCACTGAAGCTTTCTTT,CASSLVDPGTEAFF
TRBD1,TRBV28,-,TRBJ1-2,TGTGCCAGCAGTCTGGACAGGGTTCCACTATATGGCTACACCTTC,CASSLDRVPLYGYTF
-,TRBV12-3/TRBV12-4,-,TRBJ1-1,TGTGCCAGCCTTAACACTGAAGCTTTCTTT,CASLNTEAFF
-,TRBV28,-,TRBJ1-1,TGTGCCAGCAGTTTCTCCATGGGCAGCACTGAAGCTTTCTTT,CASSFSMGSTEAFF
TRBD1,TRBV19,-,TRBJ2-2,TGTGCCAGTCAGATCGACAGGGGGACCGGGGAGCTGTTTTTT,CASQIDRGTGELFF
-,TRBV13,-,TRBJ2-1,TGTGCCAGCAGCTCGAGCGGTGATAAGCAGTTCTTC,CASSSSGDKQFF
TRBD1,TRBV27,-,TRBJ1-5,TGTGCCAGCCGGGACAGGGGGCGTATTAGCAATCAGCCCCAGCATTTT,CASRDRGRISNQPQHF
TRBD2,TRBV6-2/TRBV6-3,-,TRBJ2-1,TGTGCCAGCAGCTCCATTCGACTAGCGGTGTCCTACAATGAGCAGTTCTTC,CASSSIRLAVSYNEQFF
TRBD1,TRBV19,-,TRBJ2-2,TGTGCCAGTAGTATACTAGGACAGGAGACCGGGGAGCTGTTTTTT,CASSILGQETGELFF